This TCR beta chain was profiled in a study of cytomegalovirus exposure and HLA in healthy donors. Across the whole study: Clustering assigned about 80% of the roughly 420 genotyped donors to the Caucasian-associated ancestry cluster.

PCR used 60 Vbeta primers and 13 Jbeta primers. As handled by the study authors: A later analysis counted 65 million to 95 million unique TCR beta chains, some 11 million shared. Measured with immunoSEQ multiplex PCR; TCRdb has only the in-frame clones, and not every one. V and J calls and clone size follow that table, whereas D and trimming were derived from the DNA. This sample has hundreds of thousands of clones, with almost 80% found just once. This clone was seen a handful of times. Trimming removed 1 base from V and 0 bases from J, with 9 bases in between. CDR3 length equals 15 residues. Germline V gives CDR1 SEHNR, CDR2 FQNEAQ (reference sequence).

Input material: PBMCs. V and J are TRBV7-9 and TRBJ1-1; no clear D. This receptor was identified in a man between 18 and 35 years old in good health and CMV-seronegative. This CDR3 reads CASSLDGRLNTEAFF. The CDR3 coding sequence is TGTGCCAGCAGCTTAGATGGCAGGTTGAACACTGAAGCTTTCTTT.